Listed here are 25 T cell receptor beta chains from one sample, sequenced in a study of T cells in Graves' hyperthyroidism and ophthalmopathy. RNA transcripts gave rise to amplified TCR beta CDR3 regions. A set of HTBI primers served as the primers for a first-round RT-PCR of the TCR CDR3. TCRdb analysed the multiplex PCR reads with MiXCR anew, one entry per CDR3 protein. The table lists a few hundred thousand distinct CDR3 sequences, more than 45% of them singletons. The sequenced material came from peripheral blood or thyroid tissue (not recorded which). The source of these receptors is a woman in her late teens or twenties with Graves' hyperthyroidism.

Note on this clonotype: The limits of the CDR3 on the DNA are not certain, so only TCRdb's listed CDR3 is given. This rearrangement joins TRBV29-1 to TRBJ2-2; the table calls TRBD2, which could not be checked here. CDR1 is SQVTM and CDR2 is ANQGSEA in the germline V gene. The CDR3 adds up to 12 amino acids, both ends counted. The CDR3 loop is CSVGGLAGSCFF.

J is TRBJ1-3 and V is TRBV29-1, with D perhaps TRBD1 (6 bases). This CDR3 is 14 amino acids long. Per the germline V gene, CDR1 is SQVTM and CDR2 is ANQGSEA. V was pared by 3 bases and J by 5 bases, with 14 bases between. The CDR3 coding sequence is TGCAGCGTTGATTCCAGGGGTCTGAGAAACACCATATATTTT. Its protein is CSVDSRGLRNTIYF.

This chain links TRBV7-9 with TRBJ2-7; 14 positions match TRBD2. With V trimmed by 6 bases and J by 7 bases, 14 bases remained unmatched. There are 17 residues in the CDR3. Germline V CDR1 and CDR2: SEHNR, FQNEAQ (reference sequence). CDR3 bases: TGTGCCAGCAGGCCCCCGGGACTAGCGGGAGAATGGAATGAGCAGTACTTC. Its translation: CASRPPGLAGEWNEQYF.

About this clonotype itself: A read error may account for a junction end that differs from germline. V gene TRBV12-3 or TRBV12-4 combines with J gene TRBJ2-5, with D possibly being TRBD1 or TRBD2 (5 bases each). The CDR3 is 13 amino acids. The CDR3 spells CTSSLKGEETQYF. In nucleotides, the CDR3 is TGTACCAGCAGTTTGAAAGGGGAGGAGACCCAGTACTTC.

This clonotype has a count of ten or more. The chain recombines TRBV20-1 with TRBJ2-7, with TRBD2 as a possible D gene (6 bases). Trimming shortened V by 3 bases and J by 3 bases, and 15 bases separated the two germline ends. This CDR3 contains 14 residues. Germline V gene data show CDR1 as DFQATT and CDR2 as SNEGSKA (reference sequence). The CDR3 sequence is CSASSEGFGYEQYF. The CDR3 DNA reads TGCAGTGCTAGTTCGGAGGGTTTCGGCTACGAGCAGTACTTC.

This clonotype was seen at least ten times. The J gene is TRBJ2-6, the V gene TRBV20-1; D may match TRBD1 or TRBD2 (5 bases each). The CDR3 runs to 15 residues. Germline loops: CDR1 DFQATT, CDR2 SNEGSKA (reference sequence). Between the trimmed V and J ends, which lost 6 bases and 4 bases, there was a span of 16 bases. The CDR3 nucleotides read TGCAGTGCATCCTCCGGGGCCTGGGGGGCCAACGTCCTGACTTTC. As protein: CSASSGAWGANVLTF.

This clonotype has a count of ten or more. The V and J genes are TRBV5-6 and TRBJ2-5; D may match TRBD1 or TRBD2 (5 bases each). V dropped 9 bases and J dropped 4 bases, with 13 bases sitting between them. This CDR3 is 12 amino acids long. CDR1 is SGHDT, CDR2 YYEEEE, per germline. CDR3 in amino acids: CATSGRGETQYF. The CDR3 nucleotides are TGTGCCACCTCAGGGAGAGGAGAGACCCAGTACTTC.

V is TRBV5-1 and J is TRBJ2-5, with 7 bases matching TRBD1. The CDR3 extends over 13 amino acids. In germline, CDR1 is SGHRS, CDR2 YFSETQ. V dropped 4 bases and J dropped 7; count of bases not matched to a gene: 7. CDR3 in amino acids: CASSGTGTATQYF. CDR3 DNA: TGCGCCAGCAGCGGGACCGGGACAGCGACCCAGTACTTC. Full variable domain (outside the CDR3, taken from reference TRBV5-1 and TRBJ2-5): KAGVTQTPRYLIKTRGQQVTLSCSPISGHRSVSWYQQTPGQGLQFLFEYFSETQRNKGNFPGRFSGRQFSNSRSEMNVSTLELGDSALYLCASSGTGTATQYFGPGTRLLVL.

The table lists this clonotype with many counts. This rearrangement joins TRBV29-1 to TRBJ2-7, with 9 bases lining up with TRBD2. The CDR3 has 14 amino acids. Germline loops: CDR1 SQVTM, CDR2 ANQGSEA. Losses at the gene ends were 5 bases for V and 1 base for J; bases not matched to a gene: 6. The CDR3 nucleotides are TGCAGCGTTCAGCGAGCGGGAGGATCCTACGAGCAGTACTTC. Its protein is CSVQRAGGSYEQYF.

The chain couples TRBV28 to TRBJ1-2; D gene ambiguous. Trimming cost V 5 bases and J 3 bases, with 10 bases left between them. Germline lookup yields CDR1 MDHEN and CDR2 SYDVKM. CDR3 length: 13 amino acids. CDR3 DNA: TGTGCCAGCAGTGAAGGTGCATACTATGGCTACACCTTC. Its translation is CASSEGAYYGYTF.

This clonotype was observed at least ten times. The chain links TRBV6-5 to TRBJ1-5, with 7 bases identical to TRBD1. This CDR3 is 13 amino acids long. V was pared by 2 bases and J by 9 bases, with 4 bases of the junction left unmatched. Germline CDR1 reads MNHEY; CDR2 reads SVGAGI. The CDR3 is CASSYEGAWPQHF. Written as DNA, the CDR3 is TGTGCCAGCAGTTACGAGGGGGCCTGGCCCCAGCATTTT.

This clonotype has ten or more counts. V usage is TRBV2 and J usage is TRBJ1-5; D gene unclear. Germline loops: CDR1 SNHLY, CDR2 FYNNEI. Trimming took off 3 bases at V and 0 bases at J, with 9 bases between the two ends. The CDR3 has 15 residues. The CDR3 DNA reads as TGTGCCAGCAGTGATCCCGTCTATAGCAATCAGCCCCAGCATTTT. It codes for CASSDPVYSNQPQHF.

V is TRBV29-1 and J is TRBJ2-2, with D perhaps TRBD1 or TRBD2 (5 bases each). This CDR3 region has 15 residues. Germline assignment: CDR1 SQVTM and CDR2 ANQGSEA. The V end was cut by 2 bases, the J end by 3 bases, with 13 bases between. CDR3 DNA sequence: TGCAGCGTTGAACCGACAGACGGGGACACCGGGGAGCTGTTTTTT. This sequence encodes CSVEPTDGDTGELFF.

V gene TRBV2 combines with J gene TRBJ2-7; D not certain. The CDR3 has 12 residues. Trimming removed 8 bases at V and 0 bases at J, with 8 bases between. The germline gives CDR1 SNHLY, CDR2 FYNNEI. The CDR3 sequence: CASVRSSYEQYF. In nucleotides, the CDR3 is TGTGCCAGCGTTCGCAGCTCCTACGAGCAGTACTTC.

The chain uses TRBV7-8 and TRBJ2-3; 15 bases match TRBD2. V lost 4 bases to trimming and J lost 2 bases; unmatched junction nucleotides: 10. Germline V gene sequence: CDR1 SGHVS, CDR2 FQNEAQ. This CDR3 is built from 19 residues. The CDR3 here is CASSSVPGLAGGNTDTQYF. The DNA of the CDR3 is TGTGCCAGCAGCTCCGTCCCGGGACTAGCGGGAGGAAACACAGATACGCAGTATTTT.

The V and J genes are TRBV19 and TRBJ1-1, with D hard to call. The V gene's germline CDR1 is LNHDA and CDR2 SQIVND (reference sequence). The V and J ends lost 7 bases and 7 bases respectively, with 13 bases between them. The CDR3 totals 12 residues. For the CDR3, the DNA is TGTGCCAGTACCGATCTCGCAAGTGAAGCTTTCTTT. Amino acid sequence: CASTDLASEAFF.

This rearrangement joins TRBV19 to TRBJ1-5; possibly TRBD1 for D (6 bases). The V end was cut by 6 bases, the J end by 1 base, with 10 bases between. There are 14 residues in the CDR3. Germline-derived CDR1 and CDR2 are LNHDA and SQIVND (reference sequence). Here the CDR3 DNA reads TGTGCCAGTAGCGAGGGGGGGAGCAATCAGCCCCAGCATTTT. This sequence encodes CASSEGGSNQPQHF. Full variable domain (outside the CDR3, taken from reference TRBV19 and TRBJ1-5): DGGITQSPKYLFRKEGQNVTLSCEQNLNHDAMYWYRQDPGQGLRLIYYSQIVNDFQKGDIAEGYSVSREKKESFPLTVTSAQKNPTAFYLCASSEGGSNQPQHFGDGTRLSIL.

This clonotype was recorded many times. This chain uses TRBV4-3 with TRBJ2-7; 13 positions match TRBD2. The CDR3 consists of 18 residues. CDR1 is LGHNA, CDR2 YSLEER, per germline. Trimming at V came to 1 base and at J to 5 bases, leaving 11 bases not matched to a gene. Written as DNA, the CDR3 is TGCGCCAGCAGCCAAGTCGTCGGTGGACTAGCGGGAGCCCACGAGCAGTACTTC. Translation gives CASSQVVGGLAGAHEQYF.

This clonotype has a count of ten or more. The chain uses TRBV20-1 and TRBJ1-4; TRBD1 matches 7 bases. Germline V gene lookup returns CDR1 DFQATT and CDR2 SNEGSKA (reference sequence). The CDR3 spans 14 residues. The V and J ends lost 3 bases and 0 bases, in that order; junction bases with no gene match: 1. In nucleotides, the CDR3 is TGCAGTGCTAGGGACAGGACAACTAATGAAAAACTGTTTTTT. Residues: CSARDRTTNEKLFF.

The chain combines TRBV7-9 with TRBJ2-7, with D uncertain. From germline, CDR1 is SEHNR and CDR2 FQNEAQ (reference sequence). The CDR3 has 10 amino acids. V shed 9 bases and J shed 10 bases, with 13 bases lying between them. The DNA of the CDR3 is TGTGCCAGTAGTATTCCCGGACAGTACTTC. It translates to CASSIPGQYF.

This rearrangement joins TRBV20-1 to TRBJ2-1; TRBD1 agrees at 9 bases. This CDR3 has 16 residues. The J segment lost 13 bases and the V segment lost 3 bases, leaving 19 bases of the junction unmatched. Germline values: CDR1 DFQATT, CDR2 SNEGSKA (reference sequence). DNA for the CDR3: TGCAGTGCTAGGAGAGCTGTGGGACAGGGCTTCAAGGATCAGTTCTTC. This codes for CSARRAVGQGFKDQFF.

This clonotype was counted ten times or more. V gene TRBV15 combines with J gene TRBJ1-2, with unresolved D. Germline CDR1 reads LNHNV; CDR2 reads YYDKDF (reference sequence). The CDR3 loop spans 15 amino acids. The V end lost 5 bases, the J end lost 0 bases, and 13 bases lay between the germline ends. This CDR3 is CATSGQDESNYGYTF. The DNA of the CDR3 is TGTGCCACCAGCGGTCAGGACGAATCTAACTATGGCTACACCTTC.

A note on this clonotype: Lacking the conserved final phenylalanine or tryptophan, this CDR3 likely reflects a read error. The DNA is left out, because the CDR3 cannot be placed on it with certainty; the CDR3 is given as TCRdb lists it. The chain links TRBV19 to TRBJ2-7. The CDR3 spans 12 amino acids, including both terminal residues. Germline lookup yields CDR1 LNHDA and CDR2 SQIVND (reference sequence). The CDR3 is CASSADSYGQHL.

Regarding this clonotype: A much bigger clone sits one base away, suggesting this may be a read error. The chain is built from TRBV5-8 and TRBJ1-1, with D possibly matching TRBD1 (5 bases). CDR3 length equals 16 residues. Germline assignment: CDR1 SGHTS and CDR2 YDEGEE. CDR3 in DNA: TGCGCCAGCAGCCTCTCCCCAGGGTTTACGAACACTGAAGCTTTCTTT. Translation gives CASSLSPGFTNTEAFF.

This clonotype was recorded many times. J is TRBJ1-4 and V is TRBV20-1, with D hard to call. The germline V and J ends were trimmed by 2 bases and 6 bases, with 10 bases remaining between them. CDR1 is DFQATT and CDR2 is SNEGSKA in the germline V gene (reference sequence). The CDR3 has 13 residues. The CDR3 nucleotides read TGCAGTGCTAGACAGGACTTGGATGAAAAACTGTTTTTT. Translated, it gives CSARQDLDEKLFF.